One sample yielded the 19 T cell receptor beta chains listed below, sequenced in a study of blood T cell repertoires in COVID-19. Data came from immunoSEQ multiplex PCR; TCRdb stores just in-frame clones and leaves some out. This table has around 130,000 clones, less than 85% appearing once. Sequencing input: peripheral blood. The source is a woman aged 55-69 years with acute or convalescent COVID-19.

This sequence joins TRBV6-4 and TRBJ2-7, with no clear D. Trimming left V 6 bases short and J 2 bases short, with 17 bases between. The CDR3 contains 15 residues. In germline, CDR1 is MRHNA, CDR2 SNTAGT. This CDR3 reads CASSPSSTSTYEQYF. In DNA, the CDR3 is TGTGCCAGCAGCCCCTCTTCGACAAGCACCTACGAGCAGTACTTC.

V gene TRBV9 combines with J gene TRBJ2-5; D might be TRBD1 (6 bases). Trimming pared 4 bases from V and 7 bases from J, leaving 20 bases between. Germline loops: CDR1 SGDLS, CDR2 YYNGEE. This CDR3 has 15 amino acids. This CDR3 reads CASSPPSWGQGTQYF. The CDR3 DNA sequence: TGTGCCAGCAGCCCCCCCTCTTGGGGGCAGGGGACCCAGTACTTC.

This chain uses TRBV19 with TRBJ1-1; D might be TRBD1 (6 bases). This CDR3 spans 15 amino acids. The germline CDR1 and CDR2 sequences are LNHDA and SQIVND (reference sequence). The germline V and J ends were trimmed by 7 bases and 4 bases, with 19 bases remaining between them. The CDR3 nucleotides read TGTGCCAGTATTCGGGGGGCACGTCAGGGCACTGAAGCTTTCTTT. This sequence encodes CASIRGARQGTEAFF.

The table lists this clone with a count of one. The J gene is TRBJ2-1, the V gene TRBV14, with D hard to call. The V end was cut by 2 bases, the J end by 6 bases, with 5 bases between. Germline V gene lookup returns CDR1 SGHDN and CDR2 FVKESK. CDR3 length equals 12 residues. CDR3 in DNA: TGTGCCAGCAGCCAATCCCGCAATGAGCAGTTCTTC. Amino acid sequence: CASSQSRNEQFF.

The chain employs TRBV5-4 and TRBJ1-1, with a tentative D call TRBD1 (5 bases). CDR1 SGHNT and CDR2 YYREEE come from the germline V gene (reference sequence). V lost 4 bases to trimming and J lost 10 bases, with 17 bases between them. The CDR3 has 13 amino acids. The CDR3 here is CASSQRAQVGAFF. The CDR3 DNA follows: TGTGCCAGCAGCCAAAGGGCACAGGTAGGAGCTTTCTTT.

The V and J genes are TRBV27 and TRBJ1-2, with D perhaps matching TRBD1 (5 bases). V lost 3 bases to trimming and J lost 4 bases, with 18 bases between them. The germline CDR1 and CDR2 sequences are MNHEY and SMNVEV (reference sequence). The CDR3 runs 16 residues. The CDR3 is CASSFSGTQHLYGYTF. The CDR3 bases are TGTGCCAGCAGTTTTTCCGGGACTCAGCACCTCTATGGCTACACCTTC.

The rearrangement links TRBV29-1 to TRBJ1-1; TRBD1 is a possible D gene (5 bases). This CDR3 contains 14 residues. V lost 2 bases and J lost 1, with 11 bases in between. Germline V gene sequence: CDR1 SQVTM, CDR2 ANQGSEA. CDR3 amino acids: CSVEPQGPNTEAFF. The CDR3, as DNA: TGCAGCGTTGAACCCCAGGGCCCGAACACTGAAGCTTTCTTT.

This clone was detected once. The chain employs TRBV14 and TRBJ2-4; D is possibly TRBD1 (6 bases). Germline lookup yields CDR1 SGHDN and CDR2 FVKESK. V shed 1 base and J shed 0 bases, with 13 bases lying between them. The CDR3 loop spans 17 amino acids. The CDR3 DNA is TGTGCCAGCAGCCAAGGGGGAACAGGGCTAGCCAAAAACATTCAGTACTTC. Translating gives CASSQGGTGLAKNIQYF.

The V call is TRBV30, the J call TRBJ1-1, with TRBD1 as a possible D gene (5 bases). Germline V gene sequence: CDR1 GTSNPN, CDR2 SVGIG (reference sequence). There are 13 residues in the CDR3. V was shortened by 3 bases and J by 1 base, with 9 bases between the two germline ends. CDR3 bases: TGTGCCTGGAGCCGACAGACGAACACTGAAGCTTTCTTT. Translating it yields CAWSRQTNTEAFF.

This chain connects TRBV10-3 to TRBJ1-5; maybe TRBD1 (6 bases). Germline V gives CDR1 ENHRY, CDR2 SYGVKD. CDR3 size: 14 residues. Trimming stripped 8 bases from V and 4 bases from J, with 15 bases between. The CDR3 here is CAIGLQGINQPQHF. Here the CDR3 DNA reads TGTGCCATCGGCCTCCAGGGGATTAATCAGCCCCAGCATTTT.

This rearrangement joins TRBV24-1 to TRBJ2-2; TRBD1 agrees at 7 bases. With V trimmed by 9 bases and J by 7 bases, 4 bases remained unmatched. Germline-derived CDR1 and CDR2 are KGHDR and SFDVKD. The CDR3 totals 12 residues. The CDR3 coding sequence is TGTGCCACCGAGACAGGGCGCGGGGAGCTGTTTTTT. Translation gives CATETGRGELFF.

The chain is built from TRBV2 and TRBJ1-5; possible D gene TRBD1, 6 bases. This CDR3 comprises 17 residues. Trimming removed 5 bases from V and 2 bases from J, with 19 bases in between. Germline V lookup: CDR1 SNHLY, CDR2 FYNNEI. DNA of the CDR3: TGTGCCAGCAGTTACAGGGCCCTAGCCCTGGGCAATCAGCCCCAGCATTTT. Translated, it gives CASSYRALALGNQPQHF.

This rearrangement joins TRBV2 to TRBJ1-5, with D possibly being TRBD1 (5 bases). CDR3 length equals 15 residues. Germline V gene lookup returns CDR1 SNHLY and CDR2 FYNNEI. Trimming took off 4 bases at V and 5 bases at J, with 15 bases between the two ends. The CDR3, as DNA: TGTGCCAGCAGTGCACCCTACAGCAGGGATCAGCCCCAGCATTTT. Protein product: CASSAPYSRDQPQHF.

The chain employs TRBV10-1 and TRBJ2-3, with unresolved D. The CDR3 length is 15 residues. The V gene lost 6 bases and the J gene lost 0 bases, with 13 bases spanning the gap. Looked up from germline, CDR1 is WNHNN and CDR2 is SYGVQD (reference sequence). The CDR3 spells CASSGDSYSTDTQYF. The CDR3 DNA sequence: TGCGCCAGCAGCGGCGACTCCTACAGCACAGATACGCAGTATTTT.

V gene TRBV11-2 combines with J gene TRBJ2-1, with TRBD2 matching over 7 bases. CDR1 is SGHAT and CDR2 is FQNNGV in the germline V gene. This CDR3 region has 16 residues. The trim removed 7 bases at V and 2 bases at J, leaving 11 bases unmatched. The CDR3 region has the DNA TGTGCCAGCACGATTTGGGGGGGGTCAACCTACAATGAGCAGTTCTTC. Its translation is CASTIWGGSTYNEQFF.

The chain carries TRBV5-4 and TRBJ1-1; D gene uncertain. Germline lookup yields CDR1 SGHNT and CDR2 YYREEE (reference sequence). The germline V and J ends were trimmed by 1 base and 1 base, with 5 bases remaining between them. This CDR3 has 13 residues. Written as DNA, the CDR3 is TGTGCCAGCAGCTTGCGAGGGAACACTGAAGCTTTCTTT. This gives the protein CASSLRGNTEAFF.

The chain recombines TRBV15 with TRBJ2-3, with 7 bases that match TRBD1. V trimming: 1 base; J trimming: 2 bases; junction bases outside the gene matches: 6. CDR3 length: 16 amino acids. From germline, CDR1 is LNHNV and CDR2 YYDKDF (reference sequence). CDR3 amino acids: CATSRGGQQITDTQYF. The CDR3 DNA reads TGTGCCACCAGCAGAGGGGGACAGCAAATCACAGATACGCAGTATTTT.

As DNA, the CDR3 is TGTGCCAGCAGTTCAGCCCTGGCGGAGCAAGCTTTCTTT. Protein sequence: CASSSALAEQAFF. The J gene is TRBJ1-1, the V gene TRBV27, with no clear D. Germline lookup yields CDR1 MNHEY and CDR2 SMNVEV (reference sequence). The CDR3 consists of 13 residues. V shed 4 bases and J shed 9 bases, with 15 bases lying between them.

The chain carries TRBV29-1 and TRBJ1-4; a possible D gene is TRBD1 (6 bases). Germline values: CDR1 SQVTM, CDR2 ANQGSEA. The CDR3 length is 15 residues. V lost 1 base and J lost 1, with 10 bases in between. DNA of the CDR3: TGCAGCGTTGAAGGGTTAGGGGGAACTAATGAAAAACTGTTTTTT. It is translated as CSVEGLGGTNEKLFF.